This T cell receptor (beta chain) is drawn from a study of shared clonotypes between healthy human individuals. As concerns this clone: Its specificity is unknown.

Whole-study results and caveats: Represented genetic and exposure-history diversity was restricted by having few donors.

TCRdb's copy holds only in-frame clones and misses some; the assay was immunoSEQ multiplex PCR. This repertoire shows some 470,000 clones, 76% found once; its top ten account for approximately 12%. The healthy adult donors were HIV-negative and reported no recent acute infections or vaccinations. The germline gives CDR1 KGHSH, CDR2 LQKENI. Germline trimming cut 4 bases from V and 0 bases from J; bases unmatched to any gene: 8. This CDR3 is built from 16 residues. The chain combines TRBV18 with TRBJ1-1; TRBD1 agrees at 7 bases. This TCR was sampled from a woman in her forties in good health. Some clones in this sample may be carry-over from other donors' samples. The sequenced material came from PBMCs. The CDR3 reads CASSLDRAHMNTEAFF. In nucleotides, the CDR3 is TGTGCCAGCTCACTAGACAGGGCGCATATGAACACTGAAGCTTTCTTT.